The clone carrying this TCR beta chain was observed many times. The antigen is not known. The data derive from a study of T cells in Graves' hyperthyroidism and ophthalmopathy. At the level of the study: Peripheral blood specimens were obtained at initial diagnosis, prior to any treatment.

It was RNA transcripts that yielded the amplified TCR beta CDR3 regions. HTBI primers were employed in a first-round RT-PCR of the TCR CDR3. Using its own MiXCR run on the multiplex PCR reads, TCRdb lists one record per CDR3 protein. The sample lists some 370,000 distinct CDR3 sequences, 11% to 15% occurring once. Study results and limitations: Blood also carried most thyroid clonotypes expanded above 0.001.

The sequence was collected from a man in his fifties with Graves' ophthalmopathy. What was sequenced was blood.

The DNA of the CDR3 is TGTGCCAGCAGCGTGAATCGGCTTCCTCGCGGGCCATCGACCTACGAGCAGTACTTC. Protein product: CASSVNRLPRGPSTYEQYF. This rearrangement joins TRBV7-8 to TRBJ2-7; D is perhaps TRBD2 (5 bases). The CDR3 consists of 19 residues. In germline, CDR1 is SGHVS, CDR2 FQNEAQ. Deletions cut 5 bases from V and 2 bases from J, with 28 bases between.